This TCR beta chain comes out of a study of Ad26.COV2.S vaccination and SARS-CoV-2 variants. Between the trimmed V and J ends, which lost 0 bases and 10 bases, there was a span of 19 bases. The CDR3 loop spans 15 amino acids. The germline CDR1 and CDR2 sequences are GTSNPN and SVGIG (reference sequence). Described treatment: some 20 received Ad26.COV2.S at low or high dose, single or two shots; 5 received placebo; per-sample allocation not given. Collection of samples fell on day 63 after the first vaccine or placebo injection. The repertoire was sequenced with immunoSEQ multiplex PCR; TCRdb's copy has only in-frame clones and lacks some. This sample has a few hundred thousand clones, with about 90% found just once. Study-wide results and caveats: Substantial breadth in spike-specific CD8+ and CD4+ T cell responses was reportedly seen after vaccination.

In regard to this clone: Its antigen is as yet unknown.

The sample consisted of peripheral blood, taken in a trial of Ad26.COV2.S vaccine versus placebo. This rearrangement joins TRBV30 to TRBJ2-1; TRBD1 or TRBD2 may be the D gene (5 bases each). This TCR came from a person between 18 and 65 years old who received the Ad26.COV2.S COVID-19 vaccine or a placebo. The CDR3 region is CAWSVGPGAGDEQFF. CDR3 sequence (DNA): TGTGCCTGGAGTGTAGGTCCCGGGGCAGGAGACGAGCAGTTCTTC.